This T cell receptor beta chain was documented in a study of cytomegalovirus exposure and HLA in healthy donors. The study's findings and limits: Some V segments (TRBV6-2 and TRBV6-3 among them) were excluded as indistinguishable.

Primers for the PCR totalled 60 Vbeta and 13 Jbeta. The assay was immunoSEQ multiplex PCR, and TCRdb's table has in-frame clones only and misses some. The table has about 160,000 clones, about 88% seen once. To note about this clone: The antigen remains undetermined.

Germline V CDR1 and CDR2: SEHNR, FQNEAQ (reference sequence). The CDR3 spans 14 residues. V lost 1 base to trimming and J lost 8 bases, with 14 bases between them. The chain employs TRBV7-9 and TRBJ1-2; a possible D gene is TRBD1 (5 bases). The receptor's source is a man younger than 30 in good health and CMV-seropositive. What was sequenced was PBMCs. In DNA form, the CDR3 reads TGTGCCAGCAGCTTAGTTTCAGGGACTAGCGGCTACACCTTC. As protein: CASSLVSGTSGYTF.